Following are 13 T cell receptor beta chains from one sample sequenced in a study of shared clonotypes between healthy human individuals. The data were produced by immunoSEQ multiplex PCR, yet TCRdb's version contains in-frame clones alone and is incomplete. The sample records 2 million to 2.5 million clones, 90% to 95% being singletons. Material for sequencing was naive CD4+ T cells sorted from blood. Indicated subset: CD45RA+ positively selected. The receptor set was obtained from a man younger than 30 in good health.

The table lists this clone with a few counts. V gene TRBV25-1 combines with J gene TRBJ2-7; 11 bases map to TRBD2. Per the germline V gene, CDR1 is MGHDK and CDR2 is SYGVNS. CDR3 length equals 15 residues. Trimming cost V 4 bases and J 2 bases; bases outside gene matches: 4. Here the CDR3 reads CASSARLAGTYEQYF. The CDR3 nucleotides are TGTGCCAGCAGTGCCCGACTAGCGGGAACCTACGAGCAGTACTTC.

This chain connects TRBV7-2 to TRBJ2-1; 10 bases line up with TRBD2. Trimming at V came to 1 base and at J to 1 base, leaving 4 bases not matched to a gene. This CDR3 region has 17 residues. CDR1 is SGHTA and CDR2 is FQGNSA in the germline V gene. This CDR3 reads CASSLEGTSVSYNEQFF. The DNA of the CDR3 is TGTGCCAGCAGCTTAGAAGGGACTAGCGTTTCCTACAATGAGCAGTTCTTC.

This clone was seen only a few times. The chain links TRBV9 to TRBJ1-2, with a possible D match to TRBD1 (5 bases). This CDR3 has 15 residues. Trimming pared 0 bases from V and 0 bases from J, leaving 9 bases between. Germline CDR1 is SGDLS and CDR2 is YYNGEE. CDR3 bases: TGTGCCAGCAGCGTAGGACAGAACGCTAACTATGGCTACACCTTC. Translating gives CASSVGQNANYGYTF.

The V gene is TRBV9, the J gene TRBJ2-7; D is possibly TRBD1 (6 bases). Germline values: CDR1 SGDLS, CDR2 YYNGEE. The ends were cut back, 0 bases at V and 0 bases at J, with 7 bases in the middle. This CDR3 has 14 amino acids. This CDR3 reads CASSVVGGSYEQYF. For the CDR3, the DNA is TGTGCCAGCAGCGTAGTAGGGGGCTCCTACGAGCAGTACTTC. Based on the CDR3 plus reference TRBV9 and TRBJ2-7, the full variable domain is DSGVTQTPKHLITATGQRVTLRCSPRSGDLSVYWYQQSLDQGLQFLIQYYNGEERAKGNILERFSAQQFPDLHSELNLSSLELGDSALYFCASSVVGGSYEQYFGPGTRLTVT.

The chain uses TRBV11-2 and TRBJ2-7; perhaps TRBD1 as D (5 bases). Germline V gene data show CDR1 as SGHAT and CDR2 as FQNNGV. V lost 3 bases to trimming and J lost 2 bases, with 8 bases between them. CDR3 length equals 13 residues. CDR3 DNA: TGTGCCAGCAGCTTCACCAGGGCCTACGAGCAGTACTTC. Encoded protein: CASSFTRAYEQYF.

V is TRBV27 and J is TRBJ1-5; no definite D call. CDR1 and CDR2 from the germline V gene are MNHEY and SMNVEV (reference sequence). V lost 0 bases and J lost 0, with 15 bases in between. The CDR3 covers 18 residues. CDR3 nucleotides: TGTGCCAGCAGTTTATCCCCCCCGACGGAGCCTAGCAATCAGCCCCAGCATTTT. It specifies CASSLSPPTEPSNQPQHF.

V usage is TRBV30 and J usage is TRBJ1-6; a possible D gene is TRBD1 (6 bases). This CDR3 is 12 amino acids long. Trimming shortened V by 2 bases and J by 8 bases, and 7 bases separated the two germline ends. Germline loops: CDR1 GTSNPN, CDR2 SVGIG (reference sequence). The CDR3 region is CAWSNRDSPLHF. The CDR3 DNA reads TGTGCCTGGAGTAACAGGGATTCACCCCTCCACTTT.

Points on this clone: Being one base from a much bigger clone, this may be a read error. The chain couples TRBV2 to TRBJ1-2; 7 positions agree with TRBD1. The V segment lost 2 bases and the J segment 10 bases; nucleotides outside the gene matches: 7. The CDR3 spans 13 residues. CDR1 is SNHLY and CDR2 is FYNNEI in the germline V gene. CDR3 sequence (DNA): TGTGCCAGCAGTGAATCAAGGGGGCTCGACTACACCTTC. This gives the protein CASSESRGLDYTF.

In nucleotides, the CDR3 is TGTGCCTGGAGTGTACCCGAGAGGAATGAGCAGTTCTTC. Residues: CAWSVPERNEQFF. The chain is built from TRBV30 and TRBJ2-1; D not certain. CDR3 size: 13 residues. Germline V lookup: CDR1 GTSNPN, CDR2 SVGIG (reference sequence). The V and J ends lost 0 bases and 7 bases respectively, with 10 bases between them.

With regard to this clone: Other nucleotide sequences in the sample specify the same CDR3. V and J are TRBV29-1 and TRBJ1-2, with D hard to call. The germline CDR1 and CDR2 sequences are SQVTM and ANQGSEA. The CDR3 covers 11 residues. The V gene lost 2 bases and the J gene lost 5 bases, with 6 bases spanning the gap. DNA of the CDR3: TGCAGCGTTGAACAGAATTATGGCTACACCTTC. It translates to CSVEQNYGYTF.

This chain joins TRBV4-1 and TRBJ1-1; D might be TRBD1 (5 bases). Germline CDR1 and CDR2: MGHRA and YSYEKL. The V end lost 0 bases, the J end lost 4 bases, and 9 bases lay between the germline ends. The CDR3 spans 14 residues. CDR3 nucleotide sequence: TGCGCCAGCAGCCAAGAGGGGCTGATCACTGAAGCTTTCTTT. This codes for CASSQEGLITEAFF.

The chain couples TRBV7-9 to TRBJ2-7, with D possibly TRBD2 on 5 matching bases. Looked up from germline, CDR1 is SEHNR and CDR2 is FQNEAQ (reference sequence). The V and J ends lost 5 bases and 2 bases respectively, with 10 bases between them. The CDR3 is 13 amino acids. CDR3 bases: TGTGCCAGCAGCCGGGGAAGCCCCTACGAGCAGTACTTC. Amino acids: CASSRGSPYEQYF.

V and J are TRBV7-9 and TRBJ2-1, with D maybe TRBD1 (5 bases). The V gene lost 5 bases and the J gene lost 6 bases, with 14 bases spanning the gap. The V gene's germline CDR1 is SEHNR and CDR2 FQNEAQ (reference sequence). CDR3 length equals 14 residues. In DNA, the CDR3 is TGTGCCAGCAGCCTTCGACAGTCCGTCAATGAGCAGTTCTTC. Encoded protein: CASSLRQSVNEQFF.